Below are 26 T cell receptor beta chains sequenced from a single sample in a study of T-cell reconstitution after alpha-beta-depleted transplantation in children. Researchers prepared the TCRbeta library using unique molecular identifiers, the study reports. TCRdb re-called the PCR reads through MiXCR, storing one row per CDR3 protein. The data contain 600,000 to 700,000 distinct CDR3 sequences, less than 15% of them singletons. Specimen: PBMCs, collected before TCRalphabeta/CD19-depleted stem cell transplant. These receptors were taken from a girl aged 2-15 years with congenital amegakaryocytic thrombocytopenia, due to receive a stem cell transplant.

This clonotype has ten or more counts. This sequence joins TRBV18 and TRBJ2-3, with TRBD2 matching 7 bases. Losses at the gene ends were 3 bases for V and 7 bases for J; bases not matched to a gene: 7. The length of the CDR3 is 14 residues. Germline CDR1 reads KGHSH; CDR2 reads LQKENI. The CDR3 sequence is CASSPAGEPNTQYF. As DNA, the CDR3 is TGTGCCAGCTCACCGGCGGGAGAGCCGAATACGCAGTATTTT. Drawing the rest from reference TRBV18 and TRBJ2-3, the complete variable domain is NAGVMQNPRHLVRRRGQEARLRCSPMKGHSHVYWYRQLPEEGLKFMVYLQKENIIDESGMPKERFSAEFPKEGPSILRIQQVVRGDSAAYFCASSPAGEPNTQYFGPGTRLTVL.

The chain recombines TRBV28 with TRBJ2-5; 9 bases line up with TRBD1. J lost 3 bases, V lost 6 bases, and 2 bases had no gene match. The CDR3 spans 13 residues. Germline V gene lookup returns CDR1 MDHEN and CDR2 SYDVKM. CDR3 loop: CASRRQGEETQYF. Written as DNA, the CDR3 is TGTGCCAGCAGAAGACAGGGGGAAGAGACCCAGTACTTC.

The gene calls are TRBV18 and TRBJ1-1, with unresolved D. V was pared by 10 bases and J by 1 base, with 13 bases between. Germline assignment: CDR1 KGHSH and CDR2 LQKENI. This CDR3 contains 13 residues. For the CDR3, the DNA is TGTGCCACCCATTCTGTGAGGAACACTGAAGCTTTCTTT. It codes for CATHSVRNTEAFF.

This clonotype was detected many times. CDR3 DNA: TGCAGCGTTGAAGGACTCCTCTTAGATGAGCAGTTCTTC. Protein: CSVEGLLLDEQFF. V is TRBV29-1 and J is TRBJ2-1; unclear D gene. The germline CDR1 and CDR2 sequences are SQVTM and ANQGSEA. V lost 1 base, J lost 8 bases, and 12 bases lay in between. The CDR3 sequence is 13 residues long.

This chain uses TRBV28 with TRBJ1-2; 7 bases map to TRBD1. The CDR3 contains 14 residues. Germline V gene sequence: CDR1 MDHEN, CDR2 SYDVKM. Unmatched junction bases numbered 16, after V lost 6 bases and J lost 12 bases. For the CDR3, the DNA is TGTGCCAGCAGAGAACCTGACAGGGCCAAGGGCGACACCTTC. The encoded protein is CASREPDRAKGDTF.

This clonotype was observed a few times. The chain recombines TRBV5-1 with TRBJ2-3; the D is unclear. This CDR3 is built from 14 residues. Germline CDR1 and CDR2: SGHRS and YFSETQ. V shed 0 bases and J shed 6 bases, with 11 bases lying between them. Here the CDR3 DNA reads TGCGCCAGCAGCTTGGCCCGATTATGGGATACGCAGTATTTT. Its translation: CASSLARLWDTQYF.

This clonotype has just a few counts. V is TRBV12-3 or TRBV12-4 and J is TRBJ2-1; possibly TRBD2 for D (6 bases). The CDR3 sequence is 15 residues long. The V gene lost 3 bases and the J gene lost 4 bases, with 13 bases spanning the gap. The CDR3 DNA sequence: TGTGCCAGCAGTTTCGAGGATAGCGGATACAATGAGCAGTTCTTC. Protein product: CASSFEDSGYNEQFF.

In this sample, this clonotype turned up a few times. This chain connects TRBV20-1 to TRBJ2-7; TRBD2 agrees at 7 bases. The germline V gene has CDR1 DFQATT and CDR2 SNEGSKA (reference sequence). This CDR3 contains 14 residues. Germline trimming cut 6 bases from V and 7 bases from J; bases unmatched to any gene: 15. CDR3 loop: CSASVGGSLREQYF. CDR3 sequence (DNA): TGCAGTGCATCGGTGGGCGGGAGTCTTAGGGAGCAGTACTTC.

The chain is built from TRBV7-9 and TRBJ2-7; D may be TRBD1 or TRBD2 (5 bases each). Germline CDR1 SEHNR, CDR2 FQNEAQ (reference sequence). The CDR3 is 14 residues long. Trimming removed 5 bases at V and 3 bases at J, with 14 bases between. The CDR3 loop reads CASSMGRYNYEQYF. The CDR3 coding sequence is TGTGCCAGCAGCATGGGACGGTACAACTACGAGCAGTACTTC.

This clonotype has ten or more counts. The V and J genes are TRBV29-1 and TRBJ1-1; 9 nucleotides agree with TRBD1. The V and J ends lost 7 bases and 4 bases, in that order; junction bases with no gene match: 7. This CDR3 is 13 amino acids long. Germline V gives CDR1 SQVTM, CDR2 ANQGSEA. CDR3: CSAVVGQGTEAFF. The CDR3 nucleotides are TGCAGCGCCGTCGTGGGACAGGGCACTGAAGCTTTCTTT.

This clonotype was detected a few times. V and J are TRBV12-3 or TRBV12-4 and TRBJ2-1; TRBD2 is a possible D gene (6 bases). The ends were cut back, 2 bases at V and 4 bases at J, with 24 bases in the middle. The CDR3 is 19 residues long. CDR3 nucleotide sequence: TGTGCCAGCAGTTTAAGGTTCGACCGGGAGTCTCCGGGGTACAATGAGCAGTTCTTC. Protein product: CASSLRFDRESPGYNEQFF.

This clonotype was counted once. This sequence joins TRBV3-1 and TRBJ2-4; 8 bases agree with TRBD2. In germline, CDR1 is LGHDT, CDR2 YNNKEL (reference sequence). The CDR3 totals 16 residues. For the CDR3, the DNA is TGTGCTCTCGGCCTAGCGGGTGGCCAGGGAAAAAACATTCAGTACTTC. It is translated as CALGLAGGQGKNIQYF.

In this sample, this clonotype turned up many times. The chain recombines TRBV29-1 with TRBJ2-1, with 9 bases aligning to TRBD1. CDR3 length: 14 residues. Germline V lookup: CDR1 SQVTM, CDR2 ANQGSEA. Germline trimming cut 4 bases from V and 4 bases from J; bases unmatched to any gene: 5. The CDR3 sequence: CSVGQGGTYNEQFF. The CDR3 nucleotides read TGCAGCGTTGGACAGGGGGGAACATACAATGAGCAGTTCTTC.

This clonotype was seen more than once but under ten times. The CDR3 coding sequence is TGTGCCAGCAGCTTAGATCGGGGGCAGGAGCTATACAATGAGCAGTTCTTC. This codes for CASSLDRGQELYNEQFF. The chain recombines TRBV11-2 with TRBJ2-1, with D perhaps given as TRBD1 or TRBD2 (6 bases each). CDR1 is SGHAT and CDR2 is FQNNGV in the germline V gene. With 0 bases removed from V and 4 bases from J, the gap between germline ends came to 16 bases. This CDR3 spans 17 amino acids. Complete variable domain (other parts from reference TRBV11-2 and TRBJ2-1): EAGVAQSPRYKIIEKRQSVAFWCNPISGHATLYWYQQILGQGPKLLIQFQNNGVVDDSQLPKDRFSAERLKGVDSTLKIQPAKLEDSAVYLCASSLDRGQELYNEQFFGPGTRLTVL.

This clonotype has more than one count but fewer than ten. The J gene is TRBJ2-1, the V gene TRBV20-1; D ambiguous. Trimming took off 4 bases at V and 0 bases at J, with 16 bases between the two ends. This CDR3 region has 16 residues. CDR1 DFQATT and CDR2 SNEGSKA come from the germline V gene (reference sequence). CDR3 bases: TGCAGTGCTAATAGCTGGGCTCCCGACTCCTACAATGAGCAGTTCTTC. Translating it yields CSANSWAPDSYNEQFF.

This clonotype was counted ten times or more. The V gene is TRBV20-1, the J gene TRBJ2-7; D is possibly TRBD1 (5 bases). The CDR3 spans 12 residues. CDR1 and CDR2 from the germline V gene are DFQATT and SNEGSKA (reference sequence). The germline V and J ends were trimmed by 1 base and 4 bases, with 8 bases remaining between them. This CDR3 reads CSARAGAYEQYF. As DNA, the CDR3 is TGCAGTGCTAGAGCTGGGGCGTACGAGCAGTACTTC.

The chain employs TRBV18 and TRBJ2-1; no firm D call. Per the germline V gene, CDR1 is KGHSH and CDR2 is LQKENI. The ends were cut back, 1 base at V and 0 bases at J, with 7 bases in the middle. The length of the CDR3 is 15 residues. CDR3 nucleotides: TGTGCCAGCTCACCACTGCCTAGCTCCTACAATGAGCAGTTCTTC. Its translation: CASSPLPSSYNEQFF.

This clonotype was detected ten times or more. This chain connects TRBV20-1 to TRBJ2-1; a possible D gene is TRBD1 (5 bases). Trimming shortened V by 1 base and J by 9 bases, and 13 bases separated the two germline ends. Per the germline V gene, CDR1 is DFQATT and CDR2 is SNEGSKA (reference sequence). The CDR3 totals 13 residues. CDR3 coding DNA: TGCAGTGCTAGAGGCAGGGAATATGGTGAGCAGTTCTTC. Translating gives CSARGREYGEQFF.

The genes are TRBV12-3 or TRBV12-4 and TRBJ2-7, with TRBD1 identical over 7 bases. The CDR3 covers 16 residues. The V and J ends lost 6 bases and 2 bases, in that order; junction bases with no gene match: 13. CDR3 residues: CASSRTRDRETYEQYF. CDR3 sequence (DNA): TGTGCCAGCAGCCGAACCCGGGACAGAGAAACCTACGAGCAGTACTTC.

This clonotype was found a few times. V gene TRBV20-1 combines with J gene TRBJ2-3; 10 bases line up with TRBD2. Germline CDR1 reads DFQATT; CDR2 reads SNEGSKA (reference sequence). The CDR3 has 16 amino acids. The V and J ends lost 3 bases and 0 bases, in that order; junction bases with no gene match: 6. In DNA form, the CDR3 reads TGCAGTGCTAGCGTACTAGCGGGGTCTAGCACAGATACGCAGTATTTT. It is translated as CSASVLAGSSTDTQYF.

The sample holds many counts of this clonotype. The chain employs TRBV24-1 and TRBJ2-2, with D unclear. The V gene's germline CDR1 is KGHDR and CDR2 SFDVKD. This CDR3 region has 13 residues. Trimming removed 10 bases from V and 2 bases from J, with 10 bases in between. The CDR3 nucleotides read TGTGCCACAATGACCCCTAACACCGGGGAGCTGTTTTTT. Its translation: CATMTPNTGELFF.

This clonotype was seen at least ten times. The V call is TRBV5-1, the J call TRBJ1-2; 7 bases align to TRBD1. Germline CDR1 and CDR2: SGHRS and YFSETQ. With 4 bases clipped from V and 5 bases from J, the junction kept 11 bases outside the gene matches. The CDR3 contains 15 residues. The CDR3 bases are TGCGCCAGCAGCCCCGGACAGGCCGGGCTTTATGGCTACACCTTC. This encodes CASSPGQAGLYGYTF.

The chain uses TRBV28 and TRBJ2-3; tentative D call: TRBD2 (5 bases). Germline CDR1 is MDHEN and CDR2 is SYDVKM. The CDR3 loop spans 15 amino acids. V dropped 2 bases and J dropped 0 bases, with 9 bases sitting between them. CDR3 nucleotide sequence: TGTGCCAGCAGTTTACCAGCGGTTAGCACAGATACGCAGTATTTT. It yields the protein CASSLPAVSTDTQYF. The full variable domain, with the rest looked up from reference TRBV28 and TRBJ2-3, is DVKVTQSSRYLVKRTGEKVFLECVQDMDHENMFWYRQDPGLGLRLIYFSYDVKMKEKGDIPEGYSVSREKKERFSLILESASTNQTSMYLCASSLPAVSTDTQYFGPGTRLTVL.

This clonotype was counted a few times. CDR3 protein: CASSPIGFQPQHF. Here the CDR3 DNA reads TGTGCCAGCAGTCCGATAGGGTTTCAGCCCCAGCATTTT. The chain is built from TRBV25-1 and TRBJ1-5; D remains ambiguous. The V end lost 5 bases, the J end lost 6 bases, and 11 bases lay between the germline ends. Germline CDR1 is MGHDK and CDR2 is SYGVNS. The CDR3 covers 13 residues.

V gene TRBV5-1 combines with J gene TRBJ2-3, with D possibly matching TRBD2 (5 bases). Trimming removed 0 bases from V and 1 base from J, with 15 bases in between. CDR3 size: 17 residues. CDR1 is SGHRS and CDR2 is YFSETQ in the germline V gene. The chain's CDR3 is CASSLATGGVGTDTQYF. In DNA form, the CDR3 reads TGCGCCAGCAGCTTGGCTACCGGAGGCGTAGGCACAGATACGCAGTATTTT. The entire variable domain, with the rest obtained from reference TRBV5-1 and TRBJ2-3, is as follows: KAGVTQTPRYLIKTRGQQVTLSCSPISGHRSVSWYQQTPGQGLQFLFEYFSETQRNKGNFPGRFSGRQFSNSRSEMNVSTLELGDSALYLCASSLATGGVGTDTQYFGPGTRLTVL.

In this sample, this clonotype turned up many times. The chain recombines TRBV12-3 or TRBV12-4 with TRBJ2-3; 7 positions match TRBD1. The V gene end was trimmed by 6 bases and the J gene end by 2 bases; junction bases not matched to a gene: 5. The CDR3 spans 14 residues. Here the CDR3 reads CASRGDSFTDTQYF. The CDR3 DNA follows: TGTGCCAGCAGAGGGGACAGCTTCACAGATACGCAGTATTTT.